This T cell receptor beta chain emerged from a study of cytomegalovirus exposure and HLA in healthy donors. Study context: Ancestry clustering placed around four fifths of approximately 420 genotyped donors in the Caucasian-associated cluster.

Remarks on this clone: Antigen specificity is unknown.

Vbeta (60) and Jbeta (13) primers were used in the PCR. Assay used: immunoSEQ multiplex PCR; TCRdb lists only in-frame clones, some missing. Of about 40,000 clones listed, 75% to 90% are singletons. The CDR3 sequence is 13 residues long. The V end was cut by 3 bases, the J end by 7 bases, with 10 bases between. Germline V CDR1 and CDR2: SNHLY, FYNNEI. Study results and limitations: After further analysis at a later stage, around 17,000 TCR beta sequences were associated with HLA alleles at 0.05 false discovery rate.

The TCR originated in a woman aged 40 to 49 in good health and CMV-seropositive. The V call is TRBV2, the J call TRBJ1-5, with a tentative D call TRBD1 (5 bases). What was sequenced was PBMCs. The CDR3: CASSDRGKQPQHF. The CDR3 bases are TGTGCCAGCAGTGATCGGGGGAAACAGCCCCAGCATTTT.